These 18 T cell receptor beta chains were all obtained from the same sample, sequenced in a study of T cell clonality in common variable immunodeficiency. Assay used: immunoSEQ multiplex PCR; TCRdb lists only in-frame clones, some missing. Observed in the sample are more than 45,000 clones, none of them singletons. Sequenced sample: peripheral blood mononuclear cells. The receptor set was obtained from a person aged 18-70 years in good health.

This clone came up many times. The part of the CDR3 DNA that was read is TGTGCCAGCAGCGGCCAGCTAGCGGCCACAGATACG. It codes for CASSGQLAATDT. The complete CDR3 protein is CASSGQLAATDTQYF. The chain couples TRBV14 to TRBJ2-3; TRBD2 agrees at 7 bases. The read halts 3 residues ahead of the CDR3 end, with the missing end drawn from the germline J gene. The ends lost 5 bases at V and 2 bases at J; junction bases unmatched: 7. Per germline, CDR1 SGHDN and CDR2 FVKESK. The CDR3 has 15 residues.

This clone came up many times. The read finishes 3 residues shy of the CDR3 end, and the germline J gene is used to complete it. The chain employs TRBV2 and TRBJ2-5; D call uncertain. This CDR3 spans 11 amino acids. Germline lookup yields CDR1 SNHLY and CDR2 FYNNEI. The germline V and J ends were trimmed by 6 bases and 5 bases, with 7 bases remaining between them. The sequenced CDR3 bases are TGTGCCAGCAGCCCCGGGGAGACC. Its translation is CASSPGET. The complete CDR3 sequence is CASSPGETQYF.

In its sample, this clone was seen many times. Sequencing ends 3 residues short of the CDR3 end; the germline J gene provides the rest. The rearrangement uses TRBV5-1 and TRBJ2-1, with 11 bases matching TRBD1. The CDR3 extends over 16 amino acids. V lost 1 base to trimming and J lost 7 bases; unmatched junction nucleotides: 7. In germline, CDR1 is SGHRS, CDR2 YFSETQ. CDR3 DNA (partial): TGCGCCAGCAGCTTGAGGGGACAGGGGGTAGGTAATGAG. This codes for CASSLRGQGVGNE. The full CDR3 is CASSLRGQGVGNEQFF.

This clone appeared many times. The CDR3 end lies 3 residues beyond the end of the read and is filled in from the germline J gene. V gene TRBV30 combines with J gene TRBJ2-1, with D possibly being TRBD2 (5 bases). This CDR3 is 15 amino acids long. The V end was cut by 1 base, the J end by 0 bases, with 10 bases between. From germline, CDR1 is GTSNPN and CDR2 SVGIG (reference sequence). The CDR3 spells CAWSADSSSYNEQFF. The sequenced CDR3 bases are TGTGCCTGGAGTGCGGACTCTAGCTCCTACAATGAG. The whole variable domain, filled in from reference TRBV30 and TRBJ2-1, reads SQTIHQWPATLVQPVGSPLSLECTVEGTSNPNLYWYRQAAGRGLQLLFYSVGIGQISSEVPQNLSASRPQDRQFILSSKKLLLSDSGFYLCAWSADSSSYNEQFFGPGTRLTVL.

In this sample, this clone turned up many times. The CDR3 is CSVRTGKGEQYF. The sequenced CDR3 bases are TGCAGCGTGAGGACAGGGAAGGGCGAG. This chain joins TRBV29-1 and TRBJ2-7; 8 bases are shared with TRBD1. From the germline J gene comes the end of the CDR3, since the read stops 3 residues before it. Germline loops: CDR1 SQVTM, CDR2 ANQGSEA. V shed 6 bases and J 6 bases; nucleotides not matched to a gene: 7. The CDR3 has 12 residues.

The sample holds many counts of this clone. The read ends 3 residues shy of where the CDR3 ends; the end is completed using the germline J gene. The V gene is TRBV5-1, the J gene TRBJ2-3; TRBD1 might be the D (5 bases). Germline loops: CDR1 SGHRS, CDR2 YFSETQ. The V end lost 3 bases, the J end lost 2 bases, and 10 bases lay between the germline ends. This CDR3 has 14 residues. Partial CDR3 DNA: TGCGCCAGCAGCTCAGGGAACCCCACAGATACG. It specifies CASSSGNPTDT. The CDR3 in full is CASSSGNPTDTQYF.

This clone was observed many times. The sequenced fragment ends 3 residues before the CDR3 boundary, so the rest is inferred from the germline J gene. The rearrangement joins TRBV20-1 to TRBJ1-4, with 7 bases lining up with TRBD1. This CDR3 has 15 residues. The J segment lost 1 base and the V segment lost 0 bases, leaving 2 bases of the junction unmatched. Germline V gene sequence: CDR1 DFQATT, CDR2 SNEGSKA (reference sequence). CDR3 DNA, as far as it was read: TGCAGTGCTAGAGATACAGGGGTAACTAATGAAAAA. This encodes CSARDTGVTNEK. In full, the CDR3 is CSARDTGVTNEKLFF.

This clone was found many times. CDR3 amino acids: CASARSEVETQYF. CDR3 DNA, as far as it was read: TGTGCCAGTGCACGGAGCGAGGTTGAGACC. The V and J genes are TRBV6-2 or TRBV6-3 and TRBJ2-5; D is unresolved. The CDR3 extends 3 residues past the end of the read, so its final part is completed from the germline J gene. Trimming removed 9 bases from V and 5 bases from J, with 16 bases in between. Per germline, CDR1 MNHEY and CDR2 SVGEGT. This CDR3 has 13 amino acids.

This clone was observed a few times. Read data end 3 residues before the CDR3 end; the end is taken from the germline J gene. The chain employs TRBV18 and TRBJ2-1; 11 bases line up with TRBD2. With 2 bases clipped from V and 8 bases from J, the junction kept 5 bases outside the gene matches. Germline V gene lookup returns CDR1 KGHSH and CDR2 LQKENI. This CDR3 region has 15 residues. The CDR3 sequence: CASSPGVAGGDEQFF. Incomplete CDR3 DNA: TGTGCCAGCTCACCAGGAGTAGCGGGGGGGGATGAG.

This clone was detected many times. With the read ending 3 residues before the CDR3 end, the germline J gene is used to fill in that end. This sequence joins TRBV5-4 and TRBJ1-2; 9 bases fit TRBD1. This CDR3 is built from 16 residues. Germline CDR1 is SGHNT and CDR2 is YYREEE (reference sequence). The CDR3 DNA, read in part, is TGTGCCAGCAGCTTGGGATACAGGGGGCTGGGAGAGACC. Encoded protein: CASSLGYRGLGET. The full CDR3 is CASSLGYRGLGETYTF.

This clone was detected ten times or more. The CDR3 end falls 3 residues outside the read, so it is completed with the germline J gene. This chain connects TRBV5-4 to TRBJ2-1; 9 nucleotides line up with TRBD2. The CDR3 runs 16 residues. V shed 6 bases and J 2 bases; nucleotides not matched to a gene: 9. Germline CDR1 and CDR2: SGHNT and YYREEE (reference sequence). The DNA read from the CDR3 is TGTGCCAGCACCCTCGGTGCGGGGGGGCCCTACAATGAG. It encodes CASTLGAGGPYNE. The entire CDR3 is CASTLGAGGPYNEQFF.

The sample holds many counts of this clone. Read coverage stops 3 residues before the CDR3 terminus; the germline J gene supplies the remainder. The V and J genes are TRBV5-1 and TRBJ2-3; perhaps TRBD1 as D (6 bases). Trimming took 3 bases from V and 6 from J, leaving 17 bases between them. Germline V CDR1 and CDR2: SGHRS, YFSETQ. The CDR3 consists of 15 residues. CDR3 DNA, as far as it was read: TGCGCCAGCAGCTGGGCGGACAGCAAAATGGATACG. It translates to CASSWADSKMDT. The CDR3, in full, reads CASSWADSKMDTQYF.

This clone appeared many times. Coverage ceases 3 residues before the CDR3 finishes, and the germline J gene fills in the end. This sequence joins TRBV30 and TRBJ1-2, with D maybe TRBD1 (6 bases). Looked up from germline, CDR1 is GTSNPN and CDR2 is SVGIG (reference sequence). V lost 0 bases to trimming and J lost 6 bases, with 20 bases between them. The CDR3 sequence is 16 residues long. The DNA read from the CDR3 is TGTGCCTGGAGTGTAGGGTTAGCAGGGGCGGTCGATGGC. It yields the protein CAWSVGLAGAVDG. The CDR3 in its entirety is CAWSVGLAGAVDGYTF.

This clone was observed many times. The CDR3 is cut off 3 residues early in the read; its end comes from the germline J gene. The chain joins TRBV6-2 or TRBV6-3 to TRBJ1-2, with D unresolved. The CDR3 totals 15 residues. Trimming removed 6 bases at V and 2 bases at J, with 16 bases between. Germline assignment: CDR1 MNHEY and CDR2 SVGEGT. CDR3 amino acids: CASRPTGTGNYGYTF. The part of the CDR3 DNA that was read is TGTGCCAGCAGACCCACGGGTACGGGGAACTATGGC.

This clone was counted ten times or more. The CDR3 extends 3 residues past the end of the read, so its final part is completed from the germline J gene. The chain joins TRBV7-2 to TRBJ2-1; 12 nucleotides align to TRBD2. The V segment lost 3 bases and the J segment 7 bases; nucleotides outside the gene matches: 4. The germline V gene encodes CDR1 SGHTA and CDR2 FQGNSA. This CDR3 is built from 15 residues. The CDR3 loop is CASSLSSGGANEQFF. CDR3 DNA, as far as it was read: TGTGCCAGCAGCTTGTCTAGCGGGGGGGCGAATGAG.

A word on this clone: The CDR3 extends 3 residues past the end of the read, so its final part is completed from the germline J gene. The rearrangement joins TRBV2 to TRBJ2-5, with 9 bases matching TRBD2. The V segment lost 6 bases and the J segment 2 bases; nucleotides outside the gene matches: 7. CDR3 size: 15 residues. The V gene's germline CDR1 is SNHLY and CDR2 FYNNEI. The sequenced CDR3 bases are TGTGCCAGCAGACGACTAGCGGCCACACAAGAGACC. This translates into CASRRLAATQET. The complete CDR3 sequence is CASRRLAATQETQYF.

This clone was picked up many times. The read terminates 3 residues before the CDR3 end, so the remaining end is supplied by the germline J gene. V is TRBV28 and J is TRBJ2-3; D may be TRBD2 (7 bases). CDR1 and CDR2 (germline): MDHEN, SYDVKM. The ends were cut back, 10 bases at V and 0 bases at J, with 17 bases in the middle. This CDR3 contains 15 residues. CDR3 in amino acids: CATEGGAVSTDTQYF. The DNA read from the CDR3 is TGTGCCACCGAGGGGGGGGCGGTAAGCACAGATACG.

In its sample, this clone was seen many times. The CDR3 end is not reached by the read, which stops 3 residues before it; the germline J gene fills it in. The genes are TRBV10-3 and TRBJ2-2, with D perhaps matching TRBD1 (5 bases). Germline V lookup: CDR1 ENHRY, CDR2 SYGVKD. The CDR3 spans 14 residues. The CDR3 sequence: CAISEGARNEKLFF. Partial CDR3 DNA: TGTGCCATCAGTGAAGGGGCCAGGAATGAAAAG.